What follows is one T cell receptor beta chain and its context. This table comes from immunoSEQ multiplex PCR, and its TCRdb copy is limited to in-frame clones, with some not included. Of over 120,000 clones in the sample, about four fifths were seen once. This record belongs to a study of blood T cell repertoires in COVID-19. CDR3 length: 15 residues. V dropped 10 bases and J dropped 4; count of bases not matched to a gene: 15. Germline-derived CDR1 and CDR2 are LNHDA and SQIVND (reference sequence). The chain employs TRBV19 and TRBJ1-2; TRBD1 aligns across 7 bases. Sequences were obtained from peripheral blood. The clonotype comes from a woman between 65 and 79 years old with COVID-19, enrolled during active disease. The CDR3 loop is CATRRQGMDLYGYTF. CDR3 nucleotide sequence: TGTGCCACTAGAAGACAGGGTATGGACCTCTATGGCTACACCTTC.